These 26 T cell receptor beta chains originate from one sample sequenced in a study of cytomegalovirus exposure and HLA in healthy donors. The PCR contained 60 Vbeta and 13 Jbeta primers. Clones were sequenced by immunoSEQ multiplex PCR, and TCRdb holds only the in-frame ones, with some missing. The data contain tens of thousands of clones, approximately 79% of them singletons. The sequenced sample consisted of PBMCs. These receptors came from a young man in good health and CMV-seronegative.

In DNA form, the CDR3 reads TGTGCCAGCAGACTAGTACCAATGACTAGCGGGGCTTACAATGAGCAGTTCTTC. Translated, it gives CASRLVPMTSGAYNEQFF. The chain carries TRBV27 and TRBJ2-1; 11 nucleotides agree with TRBD2. The CDR3 runs 18 residues. The V gene end was trimmed by 6 bases and the J gene end by 4 bases; junction bases not matched to a gene: 14. Per the germline V gene, CDR1 is MNHEY and CDR2 is SMNVEV (reference sequence).

The chain combines TRBV4-1 with TRBJ1-5; 7 bases match TRBD1. The CDR3 is made up of 14 amino acids. The V and J ends lost 3 bases and 5 bases, in that order; junction bases with no gene match: 4. The germline V gene encodes CDR1 MGHRA and CDR2 YSYEKL. CDR3 DNA sequence: TGCGCCAGCAGCCAGAGACAGGGCGATCAGCCCCAGCATTTT. Amino acids: CASSQRQGDQPQHF.

The chain recombines TRBV28 with TRBJ2-3, with D perhaps matching TRBD1 (6 bases). CDR1 and CDR2 (germline): MDHEN, SYDVKM. This CDR3 region has 17 residues. Trimming removed 7 bases at V and 2 bases at J, with 22 bases between. CDR3 amino acids: CASTLRGFAEITDTQYF. CDR3 nucleotides: TGTGCCAGCACCTTAAGGGGGTTTGCGGAAATCACAGATACGCAGTATTTT.

The V gene is TRBV10-2, the J gene TRBJ1-1; TRBD1 might be the D (5 bases). CDR1 WSHSY and CDR2 SAAADI come from the germline V gene. The ends were cut back, 3 bases at V and 5 bases at J, with 13 bases in the middle. CDR3 length: 14 residues. CDR3 nucleotides: TGCGCCAGCAGTGATCAGGGCGTTCAGACTGAAGCTTTCTTT. This translates into CASSDQGVQTEAFF.

Written as DNA, the CDR3 is TGCGCCAGCAGCCAGAGCCCCGGCTGGTATCAGGCAACTAATGAAAAACTGTTTTTT. Translating it yields CASSQSPGWYQATNEKLFF. The chain is built from TRBV4-3 and TRBJ1-4, with no clear D. CDR3 size: 19 residues. Germline CDR1 is LGHNA and CDR2 is YSLEER. V was trimmed by 3 bases and J by 0 bases, leaving 20 bases between them.

The chain carries TRBV18 and TRBJ2-1; 10 bases are a match to TRBD2. J gave up 0 bases and V 2 bases, and 13 bases lay outside the gene matches. Germline CDR1 KGHSH, CDR2 LQKENI. The CDR3 has 20 amino acids. The CDR3 protein is CASSPIRTSGESYSYNEQFF. CDR3 DNA: TGTGCCAGCTCACCAATTCGCACTAGCGGGGAGTCATACTCCTACAATGAGCAGTTCTTC.

This chain connects TRBV11-1 to TRBJ1-2, with TRBD1 as a possible D gene (5 bases). The V end was cut by 5 bases, the J end by 6 bases, with 13 bases between. Per germline, CDR1 SGHAT and CDR2 FQDESV (reference sequence). The CDR3 contains 13 residues. Written as DNA, the CDR3 is TGTGCCAGCAGCCCGCGGGGACGGGATGGCTACACCTTC. It specifies CASSPRGRDGYTF.

In this sample, this clone turned up many times. The DNA for the CDR3 is TGCGCCAGCAGCCCGGGACAGGGTGAAGGCTACACCTTC. Protein sequence: CASSPGQGEGYTF. The V gene is TRBV5-1, the J gene TRBJ1-2; 9 bases line up with TRBD1. The J segment lost 8 bases and the V segment lost 4 bases, leaving 6 bases of the junction unmatched. There are 13 residues in the CDR3. Germline V gene sequence: CDR1 SGHRS, CDR2 YFSETQ.

This clone has just one count. The J gene is TRBJ1-1, the V gene TRBV12-5; 8 bases fit TRBD1. This CDR3 region has 15 residues. V lost 2 bases to trimming and J lost 0 bases; unmatched junction nucleotides: 2. Per the germline V gene, CDR1 is LGHNT and CDR2 is FRNRAP. CDR3 in amino acids: CASGLRQGMNTEAFF. CDR3 bases: TGTGCTAGTGGTTTGAGACAGGGGATGAACACTGAAGCTTTCTTT.

The chain combines TRBV19 with TRBJ2-1, with D possibly being TRBD2 (6 bases). The CDR3 has 16 residues. Trimming took off 8 bases at V and 0 bases at J, with 17 bases between the two ends. Germline V CDR1 and CDR2: LNHDA, SQIVND (reference sequence). CDR3 bases: TGTGCCAGTGGACTATCGCCTTCGAGCTCCTACAATGAGCAGTTCTTC. Translation: CASGLSPSSSYNEQFF.

This clone has a handful of counts. The J gene is TRBJ2-7, the V gene TRBV7-2, with a weak D call TRBD2 (6 bases). CDR1 SGHTA and CDR2 FQGNSA come from the germline V gene. Trimming stripped 0 bases from V and 9 bases from J, with 6 bases between. This CDR3 contains 11 residues. Written as DNA, the CDR3 is TGTGCCAGCAGCTTAGCGGAGGGGCAGTACTTC. Protein sequence: CASSLAEGQYF.

V is TRBV7-2 and J is TRBJ1-1, with 10 bases fitting TRBD1. The CDR3 has 18 amino acids. Trimming at V came to 1 base and at J to 1 base, leaving 9 bases not matched to a gene. Germline CDR1 SGHTA, CDR2 FQGNSA. The CDR3 coding sequence is TGTGCCAGCAGCTTAGATGCGCCCGGGACAGGGGAGAACACTGAAGCTTTCTTT. Translating gives CASSLDAPGTGENTEAFF.

The chain joins TRBV10-1 to TRBJ2-3, with 7 nucleotides matching TRBD1. The CDR3 runs 14 residues. Germline trimming cut 2 bases from V and 6 bases from J; bases unmatched to any gene: 5. Germline V CDR1 and CDR2: WNHNN, SYGVQD (reference sequence). CDR3 sequence reads: CASSEATGYDTQYF. CDR3 bases: TGCGCCAGCAGTGAGGCGACAGGGTACGATACGCAGTATTTT.

The chain employs TRBV29-1 and TRBJ1-4; 7 bases match TRBD1. V was pared by 5 bases and J by 7 bases, with 10 bases of the junction left unmatched. Germline CDR1 reads SQVTM; CDR2 reads ANQGSEA. CDR3 size: 14 residues. In DNA, the CDR3 is TGCAGCGTTAACCTACAGGGGAGGCCTGAAAAACTGTTTTTT. Translating it yields CSVNLQGRPEKLFF.

V usage is TRBV5-1 and J usage is TRBJ2-7; 10 nucleotides line up with TRBD1. The CDR3 length is 16 residues. Germline V CDR1 and CDR2: SGHRS, YFSETQ. V was pared by 1 base and J by 3 bases, with 7 bases of the junction left unmatched. The CDR3 DNA is TGCGCCAGCAGCTTGATCGGGACAGGGGATGGCTACGAGCAGTACTTC. Protein product: CASSLIGTGDGYEQYF.

The chain combines TRBV6-5 with TRBJ2-7, with TRBD1 identical over 7 bases. The CDR3 runs to 15 residues. Germline V gene lookup returns CDR1 MNHEY and CDR2 SVGAGI. V shed 0 bases and J 4 bases; nucleotides not matched to a gene: 6. CDR3 bases: TGTGCCAGCAGTTACTCGACAGGGAGTATTTACGAGCAGTACTTC. Protein: CASSYSTGSIYEQYF.

With respect to this clone: This specimen includes other DNA sequences encoding the same CDR3. The CDR3: CASSLDRVNQPQHF. In nucleotides, the CDR3 is TGTGCCAGCAGTCTGGACAGGGTGAATCAGCCCCAGCATTTT. This chain connects TRBV28 to TRBJ1-5; TRBD1 matches 8 bases. Losses at the gene ends were 5 bases for V and 4 bases for J; bases not matched to a gene: 4. Germline values: CDR1 MDHEN, CDR2 SYDVKM. This CDR3 is built from 14 residues.

The gene calls are TRBV25-1 and TRBJ2-3; TRBD2 agrees at 8 bases. After removal of 1 base from V and 0 bases from J, the junction contained 3 bases not matched to a gene. CDR3 length equals 16 residues. Germline V gene sequence: CDR1 MGHDK, CDR2 SYGVNS. The DNA for the CDR3 is TGTGCCAGCAGTGAATTTGCGGGGGGAAGCACAGATACGCAGTATTTT. Its protein is CASSEFAGGSTDTQYF.

The genes are TRBV29-1 and TRBJ1-5; weak D call: TRBD1 (6 bases). V lost 4 bases and J lost 4, with 11 bases in between. CDR3 length equals 13 residues. CDR1 and CDR2 (germline): SQVTM, ANQGSEA. CDR3 residues: CSVGDKTNQPQHF. The CDR3 region has the DNA TGCAGCGTTGGGGACAAGACTAATCAGCCCCAGCATTTT.

The rearrangement uses TRBV25-1 and TRBJ1-2, with 9 bases that match TRBD1. The CDR3 is made up of 14 amino acids. V lost 4 bases to trimming and J lost 4 bases; unmatched junction nucleotides: 4. Germline loops: CDR1 MGHDK, CDR2 SYGVNS. The CDR3 DNA is TGTGCCAGCAGTGGGGGACAGGGCGTCTATGGCTACACCTTC. Its protein product is CASSGGQGVYGYTF.

The V call is TRBV30, the J call TRBJ2-5, with D tentatively TRBD2 (5 bases). The end of the DNA aligns better with TRBJ2-7, so the J call may be wrong. The CDR3 covers 13 residues. From germline, CDR1 is GTSNPN and CDR2 SVGIG (reference sequence). As DNA, the CDR3 is TGTGCCTGGAGTCCCTGGACTGACCCCGAGCAGTACTTC. This sequence encodes CAWSPWTDPEQYF.

The V and J genes are TRBV5-1 and TRBJ1-1; D is perhaps TRBD1 (5 bases). The CDR3 totals 11 residues. CDR1 and CDR2 from the germline V gene are SGHRS and YFSETQ. V lost 2 bases to trimming and J lost 11 bases, with 10 bases between them. The CDR3 DNA follows: TGCGCCAGCAGCTTCAGGGATCGGGCTTTCTTT. This sequence encodes CASSFRDRAFF.

CDR3 sequence reads: CASRETQGRTGELFF. The CDR3 bases are TGTGCCAGCAGAGAGACCCAGGGAAGGACCGGGGAGCTGTTTTTT. The rearrangement uses TRBV6-1 and TRBJ2-2, with TRBD1 as a possible D gene (5 bases). The CDR3 spans 15 residues. Germline CDR1 reads MNHNS; CDR2 reads SASEGT. Deletions cut 6 bases from V and 5 bases from J, with 16 bases between.

This chain links TRBV2 with TRBJ2-1; tentatively, D is TRBD1 (5 bases). The CDR3 contains 13 residues. V was trimmed by 10 bases and J by 1 base, leaving 11 bases between them. Per germline, CDR1 SNHLY and CDR2 FYNNEI. The CDR3 DNA reads TGTGCCACCAGAGGACAATCCTACAATGAGCAGTTCTTC. It codes for CATRGQSYNEQFF.

The rearrangement links TRBV7-2 to TRBJ1-1; TRBD1 matches 9 bases. V lost 5 bases, J lost 7 bases, and 8 bases stayed unmatched. The germline gives CDR1 SGHTA, CDR2 FQGNSA. CDR3 length: 14 amino acids. CDR3 DNA: TGTGCCAGCAGCAGACGGACAGGGGAAGGTGAAGCTTTCTTT. Protein: CASSRRTGEGEAFF.

This chain joins TRBV7-3 and TRBJ2-3; 7 bases map to TRBD1. The V gene end was trimmed by 4 bases and the J gene end by 2 bases; junction bases not matched to a gene: 6. In germline, CDR1 is SGHTA, CDR2 FQGTGA. The CDR3 loop spans 15 amino acids. The CDR3: CASSWTGAYTDTQYF. The CDR3, as DNA: TGTGCCAGCAGCTGGACAGGCGCCTACACAGATACGCAGTATTTT.